This TCR beta chain was profiled in a study of cytomegalovirus exposure and HLA in healthy donors. The study, taken as a whole, reports: In vitro confirmation showed three CMV-associated chains to be CMV antigen specific. Accurate predictions that matched the HLA-A and HLA-B alleles of most subjects were reportedly made from TCR beta sequences. An analysis that came later showed most CMV-associated TCR beta chains appearing HLA-restricted.

Notes on this clone: Its cognate antigen is unknown.

Germline loops: CDR1 DFQATT, CDR2 SNEGSKA (reference sequence). Trimming shortened V by 4 bases and J by 5 bases, and 6 bases separated the two germline ends. The CDR3 has 11 amino acids. A multiplex PCR was run with 60 Vbeta primers and 13 Jbeta primers. Libraries were prepared by immunoSEQ multiplex PCR; TCRdb keeps only in-frame clonotypes and omits some of them. The data show under 200,000 clones, 65% to 85% seen once. The chain couples TRBV20-1 to TRBJ1-3; no reliable D call. This TCR was sampled from a woman aged 50 to 65 in good health and CMV-seropositive. The specimen was PBMCs. Written as DNA, the CDR3 is TGCAGTGCTACCTTAAGAAACACCATATATTTT. As protein: CSATLRNTIYF.